The present TCR beta chain was sequenced within a study of blood T cell repertoires in COVID-19. Study-level information: Samples taken during acute and convalescent COVID-19 were collected in the United States, Italy and Spain. Nucleic acid was either cDNA or gDNA, and it came from T cells, B-cell-depleted T cells, or PBMCs.

Patients at the Seattle site were enrolled during active infection and followed longitudinally. As originally analysed: Estimation of nucleated cell counts was performed using reference gene primer amplification. Repertoires were generated with immunoSEQ multiplex PCR, while TCRdb's copy carries only in-frame clones and drops some. V, J and clone size reflect that table, while D and trimming were determined from the DNA. Among about 130,000 clones listed, about 89% were seen once. The germline CDR1 and CDR2 sequences are LGHDT and YNNKEL (reference sequence). The CDR3 has 15 amino acids. V dropped 2 bases and J dropped 2; count of bases not matched to a gene: 4.

The sequencing sample was made of peripheral blood. V and J are TRBV3-1 (or the pseudogene TRBV3-2) and TRBJ2-3; the match to TRBD1 covers 7 bases. The clonotype originates from a woman aged 70-85 years with COVID-19, enrolled during active disease. The CDR3 bases are TGTGCCAGCAGCCAAAAGGGGGCCCTCACAGATACGCAGTATTTT. This encodes CASSQKGALTDTQYF.